These 23 T cell receptor beta chains originate from one sample sequenced in a study of regulatory T cells in long-lasting Graves disease. Relying on iRepertoire HTBI primers and Arm-PCR of CDR3 regions, the team built TCR beta libraries. TCRdb recomputed calls from the multiplex PCR reads with MiXCR, one row per CDR3 protein. The sample contains some 600,000 distinct CDR3 sequences, roughly 16% of which appear only once. The time point: newly diagnosed GD, antithyroid drugs for less than 3 months. There was RNA extracted from PBMCs, and the TCR library was made from it. The sample also formed part of further work on T cells in Graves' hyperthyroidism and ophthalmopathy.

The sequenced sample was peripheral blood mononuclear cells (PBMCs), obtained at new diagnosis, from a patient treated with antithyroid drugs. Receptors were obtained from a man between 18 and 29 years old with Graves disease.

The chain recombines TRBV20-1 with TRBJ2-3, with D unclear. CDR1 is DFQATT, CDR2 SNEGSKA, per germline (reference sequence). Between the trimmed V and J ends, which lost 6 bases and 4 bases, there was a span of 14 bases. The CDR3 is 13 amino acids. The CDR3 loop reads CSAQPVWADTQYF. The CDR3 DNA reads TGCAGTGCCCAACCCGTCTGGGCAGATACGCAGTATTTT.

This clonotype was seen a handful of times. This sequence joins TRBV2 and TRBJ2-7; the D gene could be TRBD1 or TRBD2 (5 bases each). This CDR3 has 13 residues. Germline V CDR1 and CDR2: SNHLY, FYNNEI. The V end was cut by 7 bases, the J end by 4 bases, with 14 bases between. CDR3: CASTRGGVYEQYF. CDR3 sequence (DNA): TGTGCCAGCACCCGTGGGGGAGTATACGAGCAGTACTTC.

This clonotype was picked up many times. The rearrangement joins TRBV11-1 to TRBJ2-5; D remains ambiguous. Trimming cost V 8 bases and J 5 bases, with 12 bases left between them. From germline, CDR1 is SGHAT and CDR2 FQDESV (reference sequence). The CDR3 is 12 amino acids. CDR3 nucleotides: TGTGCCAGCGGGTTGGCTGATGAGACCCAGTACTTC. Translating gives CASGLADETQYF.

The chain employs TRBV20-1 and TRBJ2-7; D may be TRBD2 (7 bases). The CDR3 spans 15 residues. Looked up from germline, CDR1 is DFQATT and CDR2 is SNEGSKA (reference sequence). The V and J ends lost 5 bases and 6 bases respectively, with 23 bases between them. CDR3 sequence (DNA): TGCAGTGCTGGAAGGGCGGGGGACATTTCCGGCGAGCAGTACTTC. As protein: CSAGRAGDISGEQYF.

This chain joins TRBV20-1 and TRBJ2-7; D not certain. The CDR3 has 14 residues. Germline CDR1 and CDR2: DFQATT and SNEGSKA (reference sequence). The V and J ends lost 1 base and 0 bases respectively, with 10 bases between them. The CDR3 region is CSARGAPDSYEQYF. DNA for the CDR3: TGCAGTGCTAGAGGAGCCCCTGACTCCTACGAGCAGTACTTC.

This clonotype was detected ten times or more. The chain carries TRBV28 and TRBJ1-2; 9 bases agree with TRBD1. The CDR3 runs to 14 residues. CDR1 is MDHEN, CDR2 SYDVKM, per germline. With V trimmed by 2 bases and J by 8 bases, 6 bases remained unmatched. CDR3 protein: CASSLGTGSRGYTF. As DNA, the CDR3 is TGTGCCAGCAGTTTAGGGACAGGGTCTCGGGGCTACACCTTC.

The CDR3 DNA reads as TGTGCCAGCAGCTTAGCCAGAACAGGGAGGAACTATGGCTACACCTTC. It yields the protein CASSLARTGRNYGYTF. The gene calls are TRBV7-3 and TRBJ1-2; perhaps TRBD1 as D (6 bases). V lost 2 bases and J 2 bases, leaving 15 bases between the germline ends. The CDR3 has 16 residues. The V gene's germline CDR1 is SGHTA and CDR2 FQGTGA.

This chain uses TRBV7-9 with TRBJ2-5; D may match TRBD1 or TRBD2 (5 bases each). Per germline, CDR1 SEHNR and CDR2 FQNEAQ (reference sequence). The CDR3 is made up of 14 amino acids. Between the trimmed V and J ends, which lost 7 bases and 4 bases, there was a span of 16 bases. The CDR3 nucleotides read TGTGCCAGCATCTTCTGGGGACGGCGAGAGACCCAGTACTTC. As protein: CASIFWGRRETQYF.

This clonotype was recorded at least ten times. Mismatch with germline at one junction end may stem from a read error. This chain connects TRBV11-2 to TRBJ2-3; D might be TRBD1 or TRBD2, each matching 5 bases. Looked up from germline, CDR1 is SGHAT and CDR2 is FQNNGV. CDR3 length: 14 amino acids. The CDR3 sequence is CASSLALGADTQYF. Here the CDR3 DNA reads TGTGCCAGCAGTTTAGCTTTGGGGGCAGATACGCAGTATTTT.

In its sample, this clonotype was seen many times. The chain is built from TRBV6-1 and TRBJ2-7; perhaps TRBD1 as D (6 bases). V lost 6 bases and J 0 bases, leaving 30 bases between the germline ends. The CDR3 spans 20 residues. Germline CDR1 is MNHNS and CDR2 is SASEGT. In DNA form, the CDR3 reads TGTGCCAGCAGCCCTTCCGTACTATCCAACGACAGGACCAGCTCCTACGAGCAGTACTTC. Amino acids: CASSPSVLSNDRTSSYEQYF.

Turning to this clonotype: This may come from a read error, since a much larger clone is one base off. This rearrangement joins TRBV11-2 to TRBJ2-3, with TRBD2 identical over 9 bases. The tail of the sequence fits TRBJ2-7 better, so the J call may be wrong. The germline gives CDR1 SGHAT, CDR2 FQNNGV. This CDR3 spans 15 amino acids. CDR3 DNA sequence: TGTGCCAGCAGCCTGAGCGGGAGGTCAGACTACGAGCAGTACTTC. Translation: CASSLSGRSDYEQYF.

The chain is built from TRBV6-1 and TRBJ2-2; 8 bases match TRBD1. V shed 6 bases and J 2 bases; nucleotides not matched to a gene: 8. CDR3 length: 16 residues. Germline lookup yields CDR1 MNHNS and CDR2 SASEGT. CDR3 protein: CASRHGGQANTGELFF. CDR3 bases: TGTGCCAGCAGACATGGGGGACAGGCTAACACCGGGGAGCTGTTTTTT.

This clonotype was observed many times. The CDR3 nucleotides are TGCAGTGCTTCCCGACTAGCTAACACCGGGGAGCTGTTTTTT. Translating it yields CSASRLANTGELFF. The V gene is TRBV20-1, the J gene TRBJ2-2, with 7 nucleotides matching TRBD2. The CDR3 totals 14 residues. Germline CDR1 and CDR2: DFQATT and SNEGSKA (reference sequence). The J segment lost 2 bases and the V segment lost 5 bases, leaving 5 bases of the junction unmatched.

Here the CDR3 reads CASSYVGLETYEQYF. The CDR3 bases are TGTGCCAGCAGTTACGTGGGACTAGAGACCTACGAGCAGTACTTC. This rearrangement joins TRBV6-9 to TRBJ2-7, with 8 bases fitting TRBD2. This CDR3 contains 15 residues. Germline V gene data show CDR1 as MNHGY and CDR2 as SVAAGI. Trimming cost V 3 bases and J 2 bases; bases outside gene matches: 6.

The chain combines TRBV3-1 with TRBJ2-5; a possible D gene is TRBD2 (5 bases). V gave up 0 bases and J gave up 7 bases, with 6 bases separating them. CDR1 and CDR2 from the germline V gene are LGHDT and YNNKEL (reference sequence). There are 12 residues in the CDR3. This CDR3 reads CASSQERGTQYF. The CDR3 coding sequence is TGTGCCAGCAGCCAAGAACGGGGGACCCAGTACTTC.

This clonotype was seen only a few times. The chain combines TRBV5-6 with TRBJ2-2; D might be TRBD1 or TRBD2, each matching 6 bases. The V gene lost 4 bases and the J gene lost 4 bases, with 14 bases spanning the gap. The CDR3 is 15 amino acids. CDR1 is SGHDT, CDR2 YYEEEE, per germline. The CDR3 here is CASSRPGGLTGELFF. For the CDR3, the DNA is TGTGCCAGCAGCCGTCCCGGGGGCCTCACCGGGGAGCTGTTTTTT.

This clonotype was observed many times. The V call is TRBV27, the J call TRBJ2-7, with D possibly matching TRBD2 (5 bases). CDR3 length: 16 residues. The V gene's germline CDR1 is MNHEY and CDR2 SMNVEV (reference sequence). Trimming took 4 bases from V and 5 from J, leaving 21 bases between them. The CDR3 sequence is CASSSSAGGVTDEQYF. For the CDR3, the DNA is TGTGCCAGCAGTTCATCTGCTGGAGGAGTCACCGACGAGCAGTACTTC.

This clonotype has only a few counts. The V and J genes are TRBV20-1 and TRBJ2-1, with 7 bases that match TRBD2. The CDR3 contains 16 residues. CDR1 DFQATT and CDR2 SNEGSKA come from the germline V gene (reference sequence). V shed 5 bases and J 4 bases; nucleotides not matched to a gene: 14. The DNA for the CDR3 is TGCAGTGCTTATGCCCCCGGGACTAACCTTTACAATGAGCAGTTCTTC. Its protein is CSAYAPGTNLYNEQFF.

The sample holds many counts of this clonotype. The V gene is TRBV5-1, the J gene TRBJ2-1; the D is unclear. Germline assignment: CDR1 SGHRS and CDR2 YFSETQ. This CDR3 comprises 14 residues. V dropped 0 bases and J dropped 2 bases, with 6 bases sitting between them. CDR3 nucleotides: TGCGCCAGCAGCTTGGACGGTGCCTACAATGAGCAGTTCTTC. Encoded protein: CASSLDGAYNEQFF.

This clonotype was counted ten times or more. The chain carries TRBV2 and TRBJ2-3; unclear D gene. This CDR3 has 12 amino acids. Germline V gene lookup returns CDR1 SNHLY and CDR2 FYNNEI. V lost 8 bases to trimming and J lost 1 base, with 7 bases between them. CDR3 coding DNA: TGTGCCAGCGGCGTAGGCACAGATACGCAGTATTTT. Amino acids: CASGVGTDTQYF.

Ten or more counts support this clonotype. The chain couples TRBV7-3 to TRBJ2-5, with 7 bases that match TRBD1. V shed 5 bases, J shed 5 bases, and the junction held 5 bases outside the gene matches. The CDR3 runs 13 residues. CDR1 is SGHTA and CDR2 is FQGTGA in the germline V gene. The CDR3 DNA reads TGTGCCAGCAGCCCCAAGGACAGGGAGACCCAGTACTTC. Translation gives CASSPKDRETQYF.

This clonotype occurred many times. The rearrangement uses TRBV2 and TRBJ2-5; D gene ambiguous. The germline CDR1 and CDR2 sequences are SNHLY and FYNNEI. V gave up 0 bases and J gave up 2 bases, with 7 bases separating them. The CDR3 spans 14 residues. The CDR3 loop is CASSEAVGQETQYF. The DNA for the CDR3 is TGTGCCAGCAGTGAAGCGGTAGGGCAAGAGACCCAGTACTTC.

The rearrangement links TRBV20-1 to TRBJ1-1; TRBD1 is a possible D gene (5 bases). CDR1 is DFQATT and CDR2 is SNEGSKA in the germline V gene (reference sequence). The length of the CDR3 is 13 residues. Trimming shortened V by 4 bases and J by 10 bases, and 19 bases separated the two germline ends. The chain's CDR3 is CSAKTGTGGRAFF. CDR3 DNA: TGCAGTGCTAAAACCGGGACGGGAGGGAGAGCTTTCTTT.